A single sample is the source of the 27 T cell receptor beta chains below, sequenced in a study of coeliac disease. Data came from immunoSEQ multiplex PCR; TCRdb stores just in-frame clones and leaves some out. The repertoire consists of some 3,200 clones, with 64% occurring once and the leading ten covering about 37%. The sequenced sample was intraepithelial lymphocytes from the gut. The receptors come from a woman between 40 and 50 years old.

This chain links TRBV7-3 with TRBJ2-7; 9 bases map to TRBD1. This CDR3 comprises 14 residues. Germline lookup yields CDR1 SGHTA and CDR2 FQGTGA. V lost 5 bases to trimming and J lost 10 bases; unmatched junction nucleotides: 12. CDR3 bases: TGTGCCAGCAGCACGACCGGGACAGGGAGTTTCCAGTACTTC. Translated: CASSTTGTGSFQYF.

This CDR3 is CASSFWVGSGEQYF. In nucleotides, the CDR3 is TGTGCCAGCAGCTTCTGGGTCGGGAGCGGCGAGCAGTACTTC. The rearrangement joins TRBV5-4 to TRBJ2-7, with a weak D call TRBD2 (6 bases). The CDR3 sequence is 14 residues long. V was trimmed by 2 bases and J by 6 bases, leaving 15 bases between them. Germline V gene lookup returns CDR1 SGHNT and CDR2 YYREEE (reference sequence). The full variable domain, rest sourced from reference TRBV5-4 and TRBJ2-7, is ETGVTQSPTHLIKTRGQQVTLRCSSQSGHNTVSWYQQALGQGPQFIFQYYREEENGRGNFPPRFSGLQFPNYSSELNVNALELDDSALYLCASSFWVGSGEQYFGPGTRLTVT.

V gene TRBV2 combines with J gene TRBJ2-7; the match to TRBD1 covers 7 bases. Germline trimming cut 7 bases from V and 2 bases from J; bases unmatched to any gene: 8. Germline assignment: CDR1 SNHLY and CDR2 FYNNEI. The CDR3 has 14 residues. CDR3 in DNA: TGTGCCAGCATGGACGGCGACAGGGCCTACGAGCAGTACTTC. Encoded protein: CASMDGDRAYEQYF.

In DNA form, the CDR3 reads TGTGCCAGCAGTGTTCGTCTAGCGGCTAGCACAGATACGCAGTATTTT. Its translation is CASSVRLAASTDTQYF. The chain employs TRBV6-1 and TRBJ2-3, with 7 bases that match TRBD2. Germline V gives CDR1 MNHNS, CDR2 SASEGT. V lost 4 bases and J lost 0; bases outside the gene matches: 7. The CDR3 contains 16 residues.

V usage is TRBV28 and J usage is TRBJ1-1, with 7 nucleotides matching TRBD1. V dropped 3 bases and J dropped 0; count of bases not matched to a gene: 4. The CDR3 runs to 15 residues. From germline, CDR1 is MDHEN and CDR2 SYDVKM. The CDR3 DNA sequence: TGTGCCAGCAGTTTTGGACAGGACTTGAACACTGAAGCTTTCTTT. Protein: CASSFGQDLNTEAFF.

The chain couples TRBV28 to TRBJ2-7, with 7 bases lining up with TRBD1. Germline CDR1 and CDR2: MDHEN and SYDVKM. The CDR3 contains 13 residues. Germline trimming cut 6 bases from V and 4 bases from J; bases unmatched to any gene: 6. Here the CDR3 reads CASRKSGGYEQYF. As DNA, the CDR3 is TGTGCCAGCAGAAAGTCAGGGGGTTACGAGCAGTACTTC.

This clone was seen only a few times. The J gene is TRBJ2-7, the V gene TRBV7-2, with 15 bases matching TRBD2. The CDR3 is made up of 16 amino acids. CDR1 and CDR2 from the germline V gene are SGHTA and FQGNSA. The V segment lost 2 bases and the J segment 3 bases; nucleotides outside the gene matches: 2. DNA for the CDR3: TGTGCCAGCAGCTTATTGGGACTAGCGGGAGGCTACGAGCAGTACTTC. Residues: CASSLLGLAGGYEQYF. Full variable domain (rest looked up from reference TRBV7-2 and TRBJ2-7): GAGVSQSPSNKVTEKGKDVELRCDPISGHTALYWYRQSLGQGLEFLIYFQGNSAPDKSGLPSDRFSAERTGGSVSTLTIQRTQQEDSAVYLCASSLLGLAGGYEQYFGPGTRLTVT.

This clone was counted a single time. The chain couples TRBV5-4 to TRBJ2-1, with TRBD2 identical over 7 bases. Germline assignment: CDR1 SGHNT and CDR2 YYREEE (reference sequence). The CDR3 runs to 15 residues. Germline trimming cut 1 base from V and 3 bases from J; bases unmatched to any gene: 4. CDR3 residues: CASSLREGYYNEQFF. CDR3 bases: TGTGCCAGCAGCTTGAGGGAGGGCTACTACAATGAGCAGTTCTTC.

The chain couples TRBV10-2 to TRBJ2-4; D uncertain. V was cut by 3 bases and J by 1 base, with 4 bases left in between. The CDR3 has 13 residues. Per germline, CDR1 WSHSY and CDR2 SAAADI. The CDR3 region has the DNA TGCGCCAGCAGTGACAGGGCCAAAAACATTCAGTACTTC. Residues: CASSDRAKNIQYF.

The V call is TRBV7-2, the J call TRBJ2-1; 13 bases line up with TRBD2. V lost 3 bases and J lost 8; bases outside the gene matches: 10. CDR1 is SGHTA, CDR2 FQGNSA, per germline. The CDR3 spans 17 residues. The CDR3 here is CASSFQRTSGRVDEQFF. The CDR3 DNA reads TGTGCCAGCAGCTTTCAACGGACTAGCGGGAGAGTGGATGAGCAGTTCTTC.

The chain couples TRBV5-4 to TRBJ2-3; TRBD2 matches at 10 bases. From germline, CDR1 is SGHNT and CDR2 YYREEE (reference sequence). CDR3 length: 15 amino acids. With 1 base clipped from V and 3 bases from J, the junction kept 2 bases outside the gene matches. Written as DNA, the CDR3 is TGTGCCAGCAGCTTGAAACTAGCGGGAACAGATACGCAGTATTTT. This translates into CASSLKLAGTDTQYF.

This chain connects TRBV5-5 to TRBJ2-7; TRBD1 is a possible D gene (6 bases). V lost 3 bases and J lost 1, with 11 bases in between. This CDR3 spans 14 amino acids. The germline V gene encodes CDR1 SGHKS and CDR2 YYEKEE (reference sequence). This CDR3 is CASSSAGVSYEQYF. CDR3 in DNA: TGTGCCAGCAGCTCGGCAGGGGTTTCCTACGAGCAGTACTTC.

The rearrangement joins TRBV6-6 to TRBJ2-7; a weak D match, TRBD2 (5 bases). CDR1 and CDR2 from the germline V gene are MNHNY and SVGAGI (reference sequence). The CDR3 totals 14 residues. Trimming stripped 5 bases from V and 0 bases from J, with 11 bases between. The CDR3 DNA is TGTGCCAGCAGTCCCTGGACTGTCTCCTACGAGCAGTACTTC. It encodes CASSPWTVSYEQYF.

CDR3 in amino acids: CAGRQGLPGYTF. The CDR3 DNA reads as TGTGCCGGCCGTCAAGGACTGCCTGGCTACACCTTC. J is TRBJ1-2 and V is TRBV6-1; no clear D gene. Germline CDR1 MNHNS, CDR2 SASEGT. The CDR3 is 12 amino acids. Trimming removed 11 bases at V and 7 bases at J, with 17 bases between.

The gene calls are TRBV5-1 and TRBJ2-7; D perhaps matches TRBD2 (6 bases). This CDR3 is built from 14 residues. V lost 4 bases and J lost 0, with 11 bases in between. Germline V gene sequence: CDR1 SGHRS, CDR2 YFSETQ. CDR3 sequence: CASSIAGSSYEQYF. The DNA for the CDR3 is TGCGCCAGCAGCATCGCGGGGAGCTCCTACGAGCAGTACTTC.

The chain carries TRBV19 and TRBJ2-6; 8 bases map to TRBD1. CDR1 and CDR2 from the germline V gene are LNHDA and SQIVND (reference sequence). J gave up 0 bases and V 3 bases, and 7 bases lay outside the gene matches. The CDR3 runs 18 residues. This CDR3 is CASSIPDRGRSGANVLTF. CDR3 nucleotides: TGTGCCAGTAGTATCCCCGACAGGGGTCGCTCTGGGGCCAACGTCCTGACTTTC.

This clone has just one count. The same CDR3 also results from other DNA sequences found in this sample. This chain joins TRBV6-6 and TRBJ2-1, with a tentative D call TRBD2 (6 bases). Trimming cost V 2 bases and J 0 bases, with 11 bases left between them. The CDR3 is 16 residues long. Germline loops: CDR1 MNHNY, CDR2 SVGAGI (reference sequence). CDR3 in amino acids: CASSYSSGSSYNEQFF. The DNA of the CDR3 is TGTGCCAGCAGTTACAGCTCCGGGAGCTCCTACAATGAGCAGTTCTTC.

The chain has TRBV4-1 and TRBJ2-3; TRBD2 matches 8 bases. V dropped 1 base and J dropped 7; count of bases not matched to a gene: 10. The CDR3 runs 16 residues. From germline, CDR1 is MGHRA and CDR2 YSYEKL. CDR3 sequence: CASSQAALAEPNTQYF. In DNA, the CDR3 is TGCGCCAGCAGCCAAGCAGCACTAGCGGAACCCAATACGCAGTATTTT.

By sample share, this clone is large. The genes are TRBV2 and TRBJ1-1, with TRBD1 identical over 9 bases. There are 14 residues in the CDR3. Unmatched junction bases numbered 5, after V lost 4 bases and J lost 5 bases. Germline assignment: CDR1 SNHLY and CDR2 FYNNEI. The CDR3 DNA reads TGTGCCAGCAGTGTGGGGACAGGGCGGACTGAAGCTTTCTTT. Protein: CASSVGTGRTEAFF.

A remark on this clone: An end of the junction differs from the germline gene, which may be a read error. The chain is built from TRBV7-7 and TRBJ2-5; D unclear. The assigned J gene may be wrong: the sequence end matches TRBJ2-7 better. The CDR3 is 13 amino acids. The V gene's germline CDR1 is SSHAT and CDR2 FNYEAQ (reference sequence). For the CDR3, the DNA is TGTGCTAGCAGCCTTAGCACGGTCTACGAGCAGTACTTC. It encodes CASSLSTVYEQYF.

This clone was picked up a small number of times. The chain joins TRBV28 to TRBJ1-5, with unresolved D. Germline lookup yields CDR1 MDHEN and CDR2 SYDVKM. The CDR3 has 12 residues. With 5 bases removed from V and 9 bases from J, the gap between germline ends came to 11 bases. Written as DNA, the CDR3 is TGTGCCAGCAGTGCAACGGTTGGGCCCCAGCATTTT. It translates to CASSATVGPQHF. Full variable domain (remainder filled in from reference TRBV28 and TRBJ1-5): DVKVTQSSRYLVKRTGEKVFLECVQDMDHENMFWYRQDPGLGLRLIYFSYDVKMKEKGDIPEGYSVSREKKERFSLILESASTNQTSMYLCASSATVGPQHFGDGTRLSIL.

The V call is TRBV29-1, the J call TRBJ1-3; D call uncertain. The CDR3 has 15 residues. Germline values: CDR1 SQVTM, CDR2 ANQGSEA. V was shortened by 4 bases and J by 0 bases, with 13 bases between the two germline ends. In DNA, the CDR3 is TGCAGCGTTGCAGACACTGCCCTCTCTGGAAACACCATATATTTT. Protein: CSVADTALSGNTIYF.

This clone is medium-sized. The V call is TRBV5-5, the J call TRBJ1-5; 8 bases fit TRBD1. Trimming at V came to 0 bases and at J to 6 bases, leaving 8 bases not matched to a gene. The germline V gene encodes CDR1 SGHKS and CDR2 YYEKEE (reference sequence). This CDR3 contains 16 residues. The CDR3 nucleotides read TGTGCCAGCAGCTTGGACCCACAGGGGGGTAGTCAGCCCCAGCATTTT. This codes for CASSLDPQGGSQPQHF.

V is TRBV28 and J is TRBJ1-6; D not resolved. With 5 bases removed from V and 0 bases from J, the gap between germline ends came to 5 bases. CDR1 and CDR2 (germline): MDHEN, SYDVKM. The length of the CDR3 is 14 residues. The CDR3 region is CASSGSSYNSPLHF. In DNA form, the CDR3 reads TGTGCCAGCAGTGGGAGCTCCTATAATTCACCCCTCCACTTT.

There are a few counts of this clone. This rearrangement joins TRBV9 to TRBJ2-3, with 9 bases fitting TRBD2. The V segment lost 4 bases and the J segment 0 bases; nucleotides outside the gene matches: 3. The CDR3 runs 15 residues. CDR1 SGDLS and CDR2 YYNGEE come from the germline V gene. This chain's CDR3 is CASSSSGASTDTQYF. In DNA, the CDR3 is TGTGCCAGCAGCTCTAGCGGGGCTAGCACAGATACGCAGTATTTT.

By sample share, this clone is medium-sized. The V gene is TRBV5-6, the J gene TRBJ2-7; D may be TRBD1 (8 bases). This CDR3 is 15 amino acids long. V gave up 3 bases and J gave up 4 bases, with 17 bases separating them. Germline CDR1 reads SGHDT; CDR2 reads YYEEEE. The CDR3 region has the DNA TGTGCCAGCAGCTCAGAAGACAGGGGAGGGTACGAGCAGTACTTC. It is translated as CASSSEDRGGYEQYF.

The chain has TRBV5-1 and TRBJ2-7; 8 bases align to TRBD1. The CDR3 totals 15 residues. The germline gives CDR1 SGHRS, CDR2 YFSETQ. Germline trimming cut 2 bases from V and 7 bases from J; bases unmatched to any gene: 11. The CDR3, as DNA: TGCGCCAGCAGCTTCTACGCAGACAGGGGAGTGGAGCAGTACTTC. The encoded protein is CASSFYADRGVEQYF.